The clone carrying this TCR beta chain was found a few times. Its antigen remains unknown. The data stem from a study of T-cell reconstitution after alpha-beta-depleted transplantation in children. Broader study findings: Several hundred expanded graft clones reportedly were the source of alpha-beta T cells about two months after transplant.

Preparation of the TCRbeta library used unique molecular identifiers. TCRdb used MiXCR to reprocess the PCR reads, holding one entry per CDR3 protein. The sample contains 500,000 to 650,000 distinct CDR3 sequences, about an eighth of which appear only once. After removal of 10 bases from V and 8 bases from J, the junction contained 17 bases not matched to a gene. This CDR3 region has 15 residues. Germline V gene sequence: CDR1 ENHRY, CDR2 SYGVKD. The V and J genes are TRBV10-3 and TRBJ2-1; 7 bases map to TRBD2. This clonotype was obtained from a female patient between 2 and 15 years old who had a stem cell transplant for aplastic anemia, so the T cells may come from the graft donor. Sequenced material: PBMCs, mostly from graft donor cells, taken 180 days after TCRalphabeta/CD19-depleted stem cell transplant. Here the CDR3 DNA reads TGTGCCACGGACCCTCGGGGCGGGAGAAGCTATGAGCAGTTCTTC. Translated: CATDPRGGRSYEQFF.